The TCR beta chain described here comes from a study of cytomegalovirus exposure and HLA in healthy donors. The PCR was carried out with 60 Vbeta primers and 13 Jbeta primers. TCRdb's table, derived via immunoSEQ multiplex PCR, lists solely in-frame clones and lacks some. The sample holds 250,000 to 300,000 clones, 70% to 90% seen once. Study results and caveats: Several top significant clusters appeared, in a later analysis, to be linked to common viral pathogens. It was confirmed in vitro that a few of the CMV-associated chains were specific for CMV antigens. High specificity and sensitivity for cytomegalovirus status were reported for the classifier.

The sample holds a few counts of this clone. Its antigen is as yet unknown. These donors counted as nominally healthy when sampled, but unrecorded immune exposures were likely. Germline V CDR1 and CDR2: LNHDA, SQIVND (reference sequence). This CDR3 contains 15 residues. Trimming stripped 0 bases from V and 6 bases from J, with 12 bases between. The chain uses TRBV19 and TRBJ2-4, with a weak D call TRBD1 (5 bases). The receptor's source is a woman aged 40-49 years in good health and CMV-seropositive. The material sequenced was PBMCs. The CDR3 DNA sequence: TGTGCCAGTAGTATAGACAGGGTGGGATCAAACATTCAGTACTTC. As protein: CASSIDRVGSNIQYF.